This TCR beta chain was recovered during a study of blood T cell repertoires in COVID-19. V trimming: 3 bases; J trimming: 1 base; junction bases outside the gene matches: 10. CDR3 length: 17 amino acids. Germline-derived CDR1 and CDR2 are MDHEN and SYDVKM. TCRdb keeps only in-frame clones here, not all; method: immunoSEQ multiplex PCR. Of 40,000 to 50,000 clones listed, about four fifths are singletons. This TCR was sampled from a woman of 80 years or more with acute or convalescent COVID-19. Source material: peripheral blood. The rearrangement joins TRBV28 to TRBJ2-7; the match to TRBD2 covers 9 bases. The CDR3 region is CASSFWASGTISYEQYF. CDR3 sequence (DNA): TGTGCCAGCAGTTTTTGGGCTAGCGGGACCATTTCCTACGAGCAGTACTTC.